This TCR beta chain was sequenced during a study of shared clonotypes between healthy human individuals (dated by TCRdb to about 2020). As for the study more broadly: Two women and a few men aged 18 to 49 years were included in the cohort. The study deeply sequenced blood TCR repertoires of about 5 healthy adults to estimate repertoire size and the extent of clonotype sharing between individuals. For each donor, three plates each were used for CD4 naive and CD4 memory, two plates were used for CD8 naive, and one plate was used for CD8 memory. To increase sequencing depth and limit assay-specific biases, TCR repertoire library preparation and sequencing were carried out by different laboratories using diverse techniques. Leukapheresis yielded between about 0.85 and 9.5 billion PBMCs per donor. The research as a whole found: Incomplete sequencing was indicated by rarefaction of sorted-subset datasets, despite the large sequencing depth. Sampling was limited to blood, and TCR repertoires in tissue likely differ from TCR repertoires in blood. Compared with non-shared clonotypes, clonotypes shared by all four sorted-subset donors had higher generation probabilities. Because the study included only a small number of donors, the genetic and exposure-history diversity represented was limited. Naive subsets generally had larger estimated clonotype richness than memory subsets. Pairwise subsampling led to the expectation that sequencing depth would affect the degree of clonotype sharing among donors. About 4.5% of naive CD4, 3.5% of naive CD8, 2.3% of memory CD4, and less than 0.45% of memory CD8 clonotypes were shared across several donors.

Trimming at the junction amounts to 2 bases on V and 5 bases on J, and the germline ends lie 15 bases apart. Per the germline V gene, SGHTA is the CDR1 and FQGTGA is the CDR2. The CDR3, from cysteine to phenylalanine, totals 15 residues. Just the 45-base CDR3 DNA is kept, in frame starting at base 1. The donors were healthy, HIV-negative adults with no recently reported acute infections or vaccinations. Only Caucasian adults living in Nashville, Tennessee, USA were represented among the donors. CD4+ T cells were enriched by magnetic negative selection; naive cells were then positively selected on CD45RA, and the negative fraction formed the memory subset. Blood was obtained by leukapheresis, after which PBMCs were separated by Ficoll-Histopaque density gradient centrifugation and cryopreserved in liquid nitrogen vapor phase. Analytical flow cytometry was used to check the purity and quantity of each magnetically sorted T cell population. Genomic DNA was isolated from every sorted fraction and measured by UV absorbance on a Nanodrop 2000c.

About this clone itself: Which antigen it targets is not known. Within one base of it there is no much larger clone, and no base qualities were kept.

Using the deep immunoSEQ assay, multiplex PCR amplified TCR CDR3 regions from genomic DNA. Genomic DNA extracted from each cell subset was distributed evenly over all wells of several immunoSEQ 96-well plates, and each plate served as one replicate. For sorted subsets, each replicate PCR was loaded with about 0.2 ug genomic DNA, equivalent to 30,000 or so T cell genomes. The purified libraries were quantified using a Qubit 3.0 fluorometer, sized with a Bioanalyzer 2100, and then quantified again using the KAPA Library Quantification kit. Each immunoSEQ 96-well plate was sequenced on its own single-read 150-cycle Illumina NextSeq 550 flow cell. The paper's processing steps were these. The immunoSEQ output contained only junctional sequences without quality scores, so filtering could not match that applied to full-length reads. To assign V/J genes and CDR3, sequences were annotated using PyIR, a Python wrapper for IgBLAST v1.9, with IMGT germline references. Reads were filtered out if the reads had weak V/J assignments (E-value above 1e-6), no CDR3, stop codons, out-of-frame junctions, or ambiguous translated residues. A V3J clonotype was defined by an identical inferred V gene, J gene, and CDR3 amino acid sequence. To compute the percentage overlap between repertoires, the number of shared unique clonotypes was divided by the size of the smaller repertoire. RTK rarefaction, the Chao1 estimator, and Recon v2.1 estimates of unobserved clonotypes were used to assess repertoire richness. Generation probabilities for all TCRbeta clonotypes obtained by the gDNA method from a handful of donors were computed using OLGA. Sourced from immuneACCESS, this table was stored by TCRdb with only in-frame sequences that have V and J called. A share of the clones is absent; for the studies checked, an unresolved V gene accounts for under half, and the remainder has no known explanation. V, J and clone size are those of that table, while D and trimming were read from the DNA. The sample table shows about 990,000 clones, and around 82% are seen once. Of the sample, roughly 0.65% is held by the ten largest clones.

The chain is made from TRBV7-3 and TRBJ2-5; tentative D gene TRBD2, with 6 bases matching. What was sequenced was memory CD4+ T cells from PBMCs. The cell subset or site label here, explained by the study, means: CD45RA-negative fraction. This TCR came from a man younger than 35 in good health. Some clones in this sample may be carry-over from other donors' samples. Here is the DNA: TGTGCCAGCAGCTTAGGAATGGGGGACTCTGAGACCCAGTACTTC. Its coded protein is CASSLGMGDSETQYF. Here the CDR3 is joined to the reference TRBV7-3 and TRBJ2-5 genes, and the full variable domain is: GAGVSQTPSNKVTEKGKYVELRCDPISGHTALYWYRQSLGQGPEFLIYFQGTGAADDSGLPNDRFFAVRPEGSVSTLKIQRTERGDSAVYLCASSLGMGDSETQYFGPGTRLLVL.